Listed here is a single T cell receptor (beta chain). Its antigen is unknown. This sample was included in a study of T cell responses to AZD1222 COVID-19 vaccine. Study-wide findings and caveats: Two AZD1222 doses significantly raised spike-specific TCR breadth and depth over controls. Repertoires were collected only later (after the peak T cell response had occurred).

The CDR3 has 14 residues. With 5 bases clipped from V and 3 bases from J, the junction kept 7 bases outside the gene matches. The V gene's germline CDR1 is MNHEY and CDR2 SMNVEV (reference sequence). Clones were sequenced by immunoSEQ multiplex PCR, and TCRdb holds only the in-frame ones, with some missing. The table has about 130,000 clones, 85% to 95% seen once. The sequence was obtained from an adult in good health. The sequenced sample was peripheral blood, obtained on day 0 of AZD1222 vaccination. The V and J genes are TRBV27 and TRBJ2-7; 7 bases line up with TRBD1. CDR3 residues: CASSPQTGIYEQYF. The CDR3 DNA reads TGTGCCAGCAGTCCCCAGACAGGGATCTACGAGCAGTACTTC.